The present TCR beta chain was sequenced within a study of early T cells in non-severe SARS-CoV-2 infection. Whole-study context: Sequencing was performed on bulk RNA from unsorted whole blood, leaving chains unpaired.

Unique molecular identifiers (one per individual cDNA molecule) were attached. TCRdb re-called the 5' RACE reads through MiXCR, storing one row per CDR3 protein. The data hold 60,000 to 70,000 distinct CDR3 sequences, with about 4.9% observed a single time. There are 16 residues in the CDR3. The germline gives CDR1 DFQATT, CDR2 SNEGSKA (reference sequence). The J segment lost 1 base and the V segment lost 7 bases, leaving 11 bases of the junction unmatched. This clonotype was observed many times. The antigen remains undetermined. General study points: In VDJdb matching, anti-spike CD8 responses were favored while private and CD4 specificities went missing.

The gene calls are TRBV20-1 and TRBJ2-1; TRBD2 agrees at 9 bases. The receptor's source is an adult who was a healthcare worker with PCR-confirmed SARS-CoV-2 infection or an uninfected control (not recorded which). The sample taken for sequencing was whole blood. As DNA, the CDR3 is TGCAGTGTCCCTGCCCTAGCGGGATTTTCCTACAATGAGCAGTTCTTC. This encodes CSVPALAGFSYNEQFF.